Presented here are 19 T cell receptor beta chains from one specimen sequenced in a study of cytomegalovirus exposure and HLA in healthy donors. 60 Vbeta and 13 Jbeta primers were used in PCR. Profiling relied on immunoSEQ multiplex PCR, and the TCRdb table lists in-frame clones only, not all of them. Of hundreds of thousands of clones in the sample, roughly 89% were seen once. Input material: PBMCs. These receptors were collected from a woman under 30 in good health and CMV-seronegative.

Written as DNA, the CDR3 is TGTGCCAGCAGCTTAGGACTAGCGGTAGTCCCGCAAGAGACCCAGTACTTC. The encoded protein is CASSLGLAVVPQETQYF. The chain joins TRBV11-2 to TRBJ2-5; 9 bases match TRBD2. The V and J ends lost 1 base and 2 bases, in that order; junction bases with no gene match: 8. The CDR3 loop spans 17 amino acids. The germline V gene encodes CDR1 SGHAT and CDR2 FQNNGV.

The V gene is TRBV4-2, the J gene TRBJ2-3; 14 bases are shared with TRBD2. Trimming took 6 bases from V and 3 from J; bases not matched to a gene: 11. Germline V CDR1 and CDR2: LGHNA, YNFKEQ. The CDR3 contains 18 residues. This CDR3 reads CASRPGTSGGLRTDTQYF. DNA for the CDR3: TGTGCCAGCAGGCCAGGGACTAGCGGGGGCCTGCGTACAGATACGCAGTATTTT.

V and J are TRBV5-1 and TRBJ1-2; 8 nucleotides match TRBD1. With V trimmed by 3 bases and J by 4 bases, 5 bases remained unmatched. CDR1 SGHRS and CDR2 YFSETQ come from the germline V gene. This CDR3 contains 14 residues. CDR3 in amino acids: CASSSEGQGYGYTF. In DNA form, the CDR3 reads TGCGCCAGCAGCTCCGAAGGACAGGGCTATGGCTACACCTTC.

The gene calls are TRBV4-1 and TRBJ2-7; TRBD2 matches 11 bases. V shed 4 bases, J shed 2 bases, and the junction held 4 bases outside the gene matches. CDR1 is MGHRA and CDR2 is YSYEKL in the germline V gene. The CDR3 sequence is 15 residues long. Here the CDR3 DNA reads TGCGCCAGCAGCCGCGGGACTAGCGGAGCCTACGAGCAGTACTTC. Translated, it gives CASSRGTSGAYEQYF.

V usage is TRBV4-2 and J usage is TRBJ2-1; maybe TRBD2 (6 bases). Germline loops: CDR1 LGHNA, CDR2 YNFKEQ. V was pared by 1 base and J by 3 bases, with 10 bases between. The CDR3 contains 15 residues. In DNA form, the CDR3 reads TGTGCCAGCAGCCAAGCCCCGGACTACTACAATGAGCAGTTCTTC. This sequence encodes CASSQAPDYYNEQFF.

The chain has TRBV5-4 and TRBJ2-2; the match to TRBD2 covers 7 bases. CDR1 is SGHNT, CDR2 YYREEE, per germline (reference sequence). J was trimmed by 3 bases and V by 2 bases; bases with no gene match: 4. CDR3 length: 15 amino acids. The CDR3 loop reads CASSFLAADTGELFF. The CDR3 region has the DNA TGTGCCAGCAGCTTCCTAGCGGCGGACACCGGGGAGCTGTTTTTT.

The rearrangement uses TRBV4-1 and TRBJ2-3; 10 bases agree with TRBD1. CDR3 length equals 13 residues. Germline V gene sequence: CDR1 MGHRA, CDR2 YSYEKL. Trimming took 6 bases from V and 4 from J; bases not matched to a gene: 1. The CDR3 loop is CASRTGGPDTQYF. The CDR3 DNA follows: TGCGCCAGCAGGACAGGGGGCCCAGATACGCAGTATTTT.

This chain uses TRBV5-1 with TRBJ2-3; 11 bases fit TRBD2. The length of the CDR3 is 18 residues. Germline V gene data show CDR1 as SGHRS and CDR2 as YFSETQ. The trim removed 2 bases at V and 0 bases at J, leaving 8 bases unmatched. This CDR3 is CASSFTSGSSPSTDTQYF. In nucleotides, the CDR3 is TGCGCCAGCAGCTTTACTAGCGGGAGTTCTCCTAGCACAGATACGCAGTATTTT. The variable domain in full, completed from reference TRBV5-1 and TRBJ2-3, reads KAGVTQTPRYLIKTRGQQVTLSCSPISGHRSVSWYQQTPGQGLQFLFEYFSETQRNKGNFPGRFSGRQFSNSRSEMNVSTLELGDSALYLCASSFTSGSSPSTDTQYFGPGTRLTVL.

For the CDR3, the DNA is TGTGCCAGCTCACCAGACAGGGGCCCCACCGCCGGTGGCTATGGCTACACCTTC. Translated, it gives CASSPDRGPTAGGYGYTF. The rearrangement uses TRBV18 and TRBJ1-2, with TRBD1 matching over 8 bases. J was trimmed by 4 bases and V by 2 bases; bases with no gene match: 15. This CDR3 is built from 18 residues. Germline CDR1 is KGHSH and CDR2 is LQKENI.

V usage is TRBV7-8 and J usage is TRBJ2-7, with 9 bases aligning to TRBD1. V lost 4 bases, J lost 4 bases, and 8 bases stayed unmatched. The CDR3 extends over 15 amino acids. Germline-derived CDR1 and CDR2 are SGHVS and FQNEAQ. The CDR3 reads CASSSFRGQGYEQYF. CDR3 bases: TGTGCCAGCAGCTCCTTCAGAGGACAGGGGTACGAGCAGTACTTC.

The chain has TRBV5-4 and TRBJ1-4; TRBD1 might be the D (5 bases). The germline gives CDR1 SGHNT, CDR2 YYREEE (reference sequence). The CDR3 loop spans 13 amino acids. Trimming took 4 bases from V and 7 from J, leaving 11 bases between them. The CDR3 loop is CASSQAQGEKLFF. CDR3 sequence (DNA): TGTGCCAGCAGCCAAGCTCAGGGTGAAAAACTGTTTTTT.

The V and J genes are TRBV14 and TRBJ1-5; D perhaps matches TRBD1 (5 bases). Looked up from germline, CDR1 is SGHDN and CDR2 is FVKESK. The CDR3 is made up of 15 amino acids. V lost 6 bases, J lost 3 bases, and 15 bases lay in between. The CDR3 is CASRILTAYNQPQHF. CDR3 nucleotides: TGTGCCAGCAGGATCTTGACAGCGTACAATCAGCCCCAGCATTTT.

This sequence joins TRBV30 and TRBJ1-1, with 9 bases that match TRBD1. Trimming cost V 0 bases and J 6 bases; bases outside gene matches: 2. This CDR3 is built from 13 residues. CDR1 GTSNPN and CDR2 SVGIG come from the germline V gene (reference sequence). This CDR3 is CAWSVGDRAEAFF. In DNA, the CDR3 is TGTGCCTGGAGTGTCGGGGACAGGGCTGAAGCTTTCTTT.

CDR3 sequence: CSVTTGTSWLGEQFF. The CDR3 nucleotides are TGCAGCGTTACAACCGGGACTAGCTGGTTGGGTGAGCAGTTCTTC. J is TRBJ2-1 and V is TRBV29-1, with 9 bases aligning to TRBD2. The CDR3 totals 15 residues. V lost 5 bases to trimming and J lost 9 bases; unmatched junction nucleotides: 14. The germline V gene has CDR1 SQVTM and CDR2 ANQGSEA.

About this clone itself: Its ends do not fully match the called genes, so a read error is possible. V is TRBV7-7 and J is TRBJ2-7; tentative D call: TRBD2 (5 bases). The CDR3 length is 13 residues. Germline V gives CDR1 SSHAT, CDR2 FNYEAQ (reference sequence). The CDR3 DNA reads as TGTGCTAGCAGCTTAGATCTGGAGGCCGAGCAGTACTTC. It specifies CASSLDLEAEQYF.

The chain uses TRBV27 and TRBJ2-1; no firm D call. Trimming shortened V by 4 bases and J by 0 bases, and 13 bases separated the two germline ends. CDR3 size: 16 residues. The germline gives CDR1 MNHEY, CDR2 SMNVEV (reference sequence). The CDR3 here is CASSWARPSSYNEQFF. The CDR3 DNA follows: TGTGCCAGCAGTTGGGCACGTCCGAGCTCCTACAATGAGCAGTTCTTC.

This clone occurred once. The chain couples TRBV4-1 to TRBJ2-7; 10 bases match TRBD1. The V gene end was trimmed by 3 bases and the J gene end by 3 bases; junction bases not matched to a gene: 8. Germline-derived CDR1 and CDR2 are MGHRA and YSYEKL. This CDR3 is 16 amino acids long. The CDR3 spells CASSQEVWDRGYEQYF. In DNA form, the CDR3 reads TGCGCCAGCAGCCAGGAGGTGTGGGACAGGGGCTACGAGCAGTACTTC.

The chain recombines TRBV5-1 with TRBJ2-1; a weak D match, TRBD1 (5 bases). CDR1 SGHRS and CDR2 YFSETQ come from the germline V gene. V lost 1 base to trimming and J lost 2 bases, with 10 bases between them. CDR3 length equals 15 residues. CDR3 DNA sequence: TGCGCCAGCAGCTTGCGACAGCCGACCTACAATGAGCAGTTCTTC. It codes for CASSLRQPTYNEQFF.

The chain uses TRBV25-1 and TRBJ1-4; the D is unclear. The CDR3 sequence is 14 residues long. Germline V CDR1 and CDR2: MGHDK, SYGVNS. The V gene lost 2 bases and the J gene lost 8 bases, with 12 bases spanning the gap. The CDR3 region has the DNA TGTGCCAGCAGTGAACGGCAGGCGGGGGAAAAACTGTTTTTT. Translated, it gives CASSERQAGEKLFF.